This T cell receptor beta chain was observed in a study of spatial heterogeneity in lung cancer. At the level of the study: Consistently, beta-chain sequences turned up in larger numbers than alpha-chain sequences did. For the average unique TCR and UMI combination, more than 9.5 occurrences appeared in raw reads. Findings and caveats of the study: Expanded intratumoral alpha and beta TCR counts tracked tumor mutation counts. Tracking of ubiquitous and regional nonsynonymous mutations by counts of ubiquitous and regional expanded TCRs, respectively, was seen.

The CDR3 length is 12 residues. V lost 9 bases, J lost 5 bases, and 14 bases lay in between. Germline assignment: CDR1 MNHNS and CDR2 SASEGT. The sample's time point: sample taken at primary tumor resection. This clonotype was found a few times. Its target is unknown. This may be a read error, as it is one base from a much larger clone. This beta chain turned up in a library designed for alpha chains; as an off-target read, its abundance says little. MiXCR, run by TCRdb on the 5' RACE reads, gives a single entry per CDR3 protein. The sample yields some 6,100 distinct CDR3 sequences, more than 12% seen once.

This TCR derives from a male donor with early-stage non-small cell lung cancer. V is TRBV6-1 and J is TRBJ2-7, with D possibly being TRBD1 (8 bases). The specimen comprised lung tumor tissue, sampled at surgery. The CDR3 reads CASNRGGNEQYF. CDR3 DNA sequence: TGTGCCAGTAACAGGGGGGGCAACGAGCAGTACTTC.